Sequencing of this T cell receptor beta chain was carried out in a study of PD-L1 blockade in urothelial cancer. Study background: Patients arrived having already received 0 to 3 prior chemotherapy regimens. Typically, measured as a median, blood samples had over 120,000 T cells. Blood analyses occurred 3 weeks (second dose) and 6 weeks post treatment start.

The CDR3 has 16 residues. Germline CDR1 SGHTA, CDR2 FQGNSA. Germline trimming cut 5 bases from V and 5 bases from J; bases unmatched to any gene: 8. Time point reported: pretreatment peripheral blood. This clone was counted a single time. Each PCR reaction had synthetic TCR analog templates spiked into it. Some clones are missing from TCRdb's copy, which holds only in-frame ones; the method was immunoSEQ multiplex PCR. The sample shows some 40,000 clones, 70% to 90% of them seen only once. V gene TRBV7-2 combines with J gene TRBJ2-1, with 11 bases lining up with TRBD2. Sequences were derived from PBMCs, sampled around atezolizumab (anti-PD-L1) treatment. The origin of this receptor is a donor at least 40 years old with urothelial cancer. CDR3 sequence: CASSPPLAGGHNEQFF. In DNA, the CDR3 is TGTGCCAGCAGCCCCCCCCTAGCGGGAGGACACAATGAGCAGTTCTTC.